This is a list of T cell receptor beta chains from one sample in a study of T cells of healthy individuals. MiXCR, applied by TCRdb to the 5' RACE reads, yields one record per CDR3 protein. The top ten hold 4% to 5% of the sample, which has about 57,000 distinct CDR3 sequences, 16% seen once. The receptors were sampled from a human donor in good health. The CDR3 runs from the conserved cysteine through the conserved F or W. Fields, in order: D gene, V gene, clone size, J gene, CDR3 protein, CDR3 DNA. A D gene is named only where the DNA matches it firmly. Clone size is not always given. Where it is, it says once, few, many or a class for expanded clones.

-,TRBV6-5,-,TRBJ2-6,CASSRGHTSGANVLTF,TGTGCCAGCAGCCGGGGACATACCTCTGGGGCCAACGTCCTGACTTTC
-,TRBV7-2,-,TRBJ2-6,CASSPRGGANVLTF,TGTGCCAGCAGCCCCCGGGGGGGGGCCAACGTCCTGACTTTC
-,TRBV12-3/TRBV12-4,-,TRBJ2-7,CASSLGAANEQYF,TGTGCCAGCAGTTTGGGGGCCGCGAACGAGCAGTACTTC
TRBD1,TRBV5-1,many,TRBJ1-1,CASSLLPRQGGNTEAFF,TGCGCCAGCAGCTTGTTGCCCCGACAGGGGGGAAACACTGAAGCTTTCTTT
-,TRBV7-3,few,TRBJ2-1,CASSHTGGGDEQFF,TGTGCCAGCAGCCATACGGGGGGCGGGGATGAGCAGTTCTTC
-,TRBV7-9,many,TRBJ1-1,CASSLGGGTEAFF,TGTGCCAGCAGCTTGGGGGGCGGTACTGAAGCTTTCTTT
-,TRBV20-1,many,TRBJ1-4,CSATRDGRTNEKLFF,TGCAGTGCTACCAGGGATGGGCGGACTAATGAAAAACTGTTTTTT
-,TRBV3-1,many,TRBJ2-7,CASSQLATEQYF,TGTGCCAGCAGCCAACTAGCGACCGAGCAGTACTTC
-,TRBV11-2,many,TRBJ2-3,CASSLVGSRDTQYF,TGTGCCAGCAGCTTAGTGGGGTCCCGAGATACGCAGTATTTT
TRBD2,TRBV2,few,TRBJ2-1,CASSRRLAGGGGEQFF,TGTGCCAGCAGTCGTCGACTAGCGGGAGGAGGTGGGGAGCAGTTCTTC
-,TRBV7-2,few,TRBJ2-1,CASSLSWGEQFF,TGTGCCAGCAGCTTATCGTGGGGTGAGCAGTTCTTC
TRBD2,TRBV3-1,few,TRBJ2-7,CASSRELAGGYEQYF,TGTGCCAGCAGCCGCGAACTAGCGGGAGGCTACGAGCAGTACTTC
-,TRBV4-3,few,TRBJ2-3,CASSQGVAGTDTQYF,TGCGCCAGCAGCCAAGGAGTAGCGGGCACAGATACGCAGTATTTT
-,TRBV3-1,-,TRBJ2-1,CASSLDRDPSNEQFF,TGTGCCAGCAGCCTCGACCGGGACCCGAGCAATGAGCAGTTCTTC
-,TRBV5-1,few,TRBJ2-3,CASSLAGHGGDTQYF,TGCGCCAGCAGCTTGGCGGGCCATGGGGGAGATACGCAGTATTTT
-,TRBV20-1,-,TRBJ2-7,CSAVDRDLETYEQYF,TGCAGTGCAGTGGATCGGGACCTCGAAACCTACGAGCAGTACTTC
TRBD1,TRBV2,many,TRBJ1-4,CASRDRGSEKLFF,TGTGCCAGCAGAGACAGGGGGAGTGAAAAACTGTTTTTT
-,TRBV5-1,many,TRBJ1-1,CASSLPGSFEAFF,TGCGCCAGCAGCCTTCCGGGTAGCTTTGAAGCTTTCTTT
TRBD1,TRBV29-1,many,TRBJ2-7,CSVGDRGLVEQYF,TGCAGCGTTGGCGACAGGGGGCTTGTCGAGCAGTACTTC
-,TRBV4-1,few,TRBJ1-1,CASRNRAENTEAFF,TGCGCCAGCAGGAACAGGGCCGAGAACACTGAAGCTTTCTTT
TRBD2,TRBV7-7,-,TRBJ2-3,CASSTGLAHTDTQYF,TGTGCTAGCAGCACGGGACTAGCGCACACAGATACGCAGTATTTT
-,TRBV5-1,-,TRBJ2-7,CASSPANPYEQYF,TGCGCCAGCAGCCCGGCCAACCCCTACGAGCAGTACTTC
-,TRBV25-1,many,TRBJ1-4,CASSALGTVNNEKLFF,TGTGCCAGCAGTGCACTGGGGACGGTAAACAATGAAAAACTGTTTTTT
-,TRBV3-1,-,TRBJ2-5,CASSLAGVHQETQYF,TGTGCCAGCAGCCTAGCAGGGGTTCACCAAGAGACCCAGTACTTC
-,TRBV12-3/TRBV12-4,-,TRBJ1-2,CASSYRRESYYGYTF,TGTGCCAGCAGTTACCGTCGGGAGTCCTACTATGGCTACACCTTC
-,TRBV4-2,many,TRBJ2-6,CASSQSLSGANVLTF,TGTGCCAGCAGCCAATCTCTCTCTGGGGCCAACGTCCTGACTTTC
TRBD2,TRBV20-1,few,TRBJ2-1,CSASGTRALDEQFF,TGCAGTGCTTCCGGGACTAGGGCCTTGGATGAGCAGTTCTTC
TRBD1,TRBV2,many,TRBJ1-3,CASWDSQSSGNTIYF,TGTGCCAGTTGGGACAGCCAGAGCTCTGGAAACACCATATATTTT
TRBD1,TRBV7-4,few,TRBJ1-2,CASSSPRRTGPYGYTF,TGTGCCAGCAGCTCTCCACGTAGGACAGGGCCCTATGGCTACACCTTC
-,TRBV30,-,TRBJ1-1,CAWSRWNTEAFF,TGTGCCTGGAGTCGGTGGAACACTGAAGCTTTCTTT
TRBD1,TRBV5-1,many,TRBJ1-6,CASSLEPQGASYNSPLHF,TGCGCCAGCAGCTTGGAGCCACAGGGGGCATCCTATAATTCACCCCTCCACTTT
TRBD2,TRBV6-4,many,TRBJ2-3,CASSAGGASTDTQYF,TGTGCCAGCAGTGCGGGGGGAGCTAGCACAGATACGCAGTATTTT
-,TRBV11-2,few,TRBJ2-1,CASSLEPTSLEQFF,TGTGCCAGCAGCTTAGAACCAACTAGCCTCGAGCAGTTCTTC
-,TRBV9,-,TRBJ2-5,CASSVAAMGQETQYF,TGTGCCAGCAGCGTAGCGGCCATGGGACAAGAGACCCAGTACTTC
-,TRBV18,-,TRBJ2-1,CASSPPGRPNEQFF,TGTGCCAGCTCACCACCGGGCAGACCTAATGAGCAGTTCTTC
TRBD2,TRBV2,many,TRBJ2-1,CASSLRTSGSDEQFF,TGTGCCAGCAGTTTACGGACTAGCGGGAGCGATGAGCAGTTCTTC
TRBD2,TRBV7-2,-,TRBJ2-3,CASSSTSGPSTDTQYF,TGTGCCAGCAGCTCTACTAGCGGGCCTAGCACAGATACGCAGTATTTT
-,TRBV20-1,many,TRBJ2-3,CSAGALDTSTDTQYF,TGCAGTGCTGGTGCTCTAGACACTAGCACAGATACGCAGTATTTT
-,TRBV6-4,few,TRBJ2-2,CASSDLAGELFF,TGTGCCAGCAGTGACCTCGCCGGGGAGCTGTTTTTT
-,TRBV5-1,many,TRBJ2-2,CASRITDTGELFF,TGCGCCAGCAGGATCACGGACACCGGGGAGCTGTTTTTT
-,TRBV5-1,few,TRBJ2-5,CASTSQETQYF,TGCGCCAGCACCTCCCAAGAGACCCAGTACTTC
-,TRBV6-5,many,TRBJ2-5,CASSPLPPGRETQYF,TGTGCCAGCAGCCCGTTACCTCCAGGGCGAGAGACCCAGTACTTC
-,TRBV7-6,-,TRBJ2-5,CASSLTDGYETQYF,TGTGCCAGCAGCTTAACAGACGGGTACGAGACCCAGTACTTC
-,TRBV5-1,-,TRBJ2-3,CASRTTSTDTQYF,TGCGCCAGCAGGACCACTAGCACAGATACGCAGTATTTT
-,TRBV14,-,TRBJ1-5,CASSLQPTLGSNQPQHF,TGTGCCAGCAGCCTCCAGCCCACGTTAGGAAGCAATCAGCCCCAGCATTTT
-,TRBV7-9,-,TRBJ2-3,CASGPDGGISTDTQYF,TGTGCCAGCGGCCCCGATGGGGGGATTAGCACAGATACGCAGTATTTT
-,TRBV4-2,-,TRBJ2-7,CASSKAGYEQYF,TGTGCCAGCAGCAAAGCCGGCTACGAGCAGTACTTC
TRBD2,TRBV4-1,-,TRBJ2-1,CASSQYAGEAYNEQFF,TGCGCCAGCAGCCAATACGCGGGGGAGGCCTACAATGAGCAGTTCTTC
TRBD1,TRBV5-1,-,TRBJ2-3,CARRMGQGVSDTQYF,TGCGCCCGCCGTATGGGACAGGGAGTATCAGATACGCAGTATTTT
-,TRBV12-3/TRBV12-4,-,TRBJ2-1,CASSSSGGAYNEQFF,TGTGCCAGCAGTTCCTCGGGGGGCGCCTACAATGAGCAGTTCTTC
-,TRBV6-2/TRBV6-3,few,TRBJ2-1,CASSFPGPLKFF,TGTGCCAGCAGTTTCCCGGGACCCTTGAAGTTCTTC
TRBD1,TRBV4-1,-,TRBJ1-2,CASSQRTGNYGYTF,TGCGCCAGCAGCCAACGGACAGGCAACTATGGCTACACCTTC
TRBD2,TRBV5-1,few,TRBJ2-5,CASRSGLAGSETQYF,TGCGCCAGCAGATCGGGACTAGCGGGATCAGAGACCCAGTACTTC
-,TRBV20-1,few,TRBJ1-6,CSVVGSGNSPLHF,TGCAGTGTCGTCGGGAGTGGAAATTCACCCCTCCACTTT
-,TRBV27,many,TRBJ1-1,CASSPTGLNTEAFF,TGTGCCAGCAGTCCTACAGGGTTGAACACTGAAGCTTTCTTT
-,TRBV10-3,many,TRBJ1-5,CAISEAGDQPQHF,TGTGCCATCAGTGAAGCCGGGGATCAGCCCCAGCATTTT
TRBD1,TRBV24-1,many,TRBJ1-4,CATSDRVGEKLFF,TGTGCCACCTCCGACAGGGTTGGCGAAAAACTGTTTTTT
TRBD2,TRBV7-2,many,TRBJ2-7,CASSYPESSGRVGQYF,TGTGCCAGCAGCTACCCTGAGAGTAGCGGGAGGGTAGGGCAGTACTTC
-,TRBV28,once,TRBJ1-2,CASSSPQGDGYTF,TGTGCCAGCAGTTCCCCGCAGGGCGATGGCTACACCTTC